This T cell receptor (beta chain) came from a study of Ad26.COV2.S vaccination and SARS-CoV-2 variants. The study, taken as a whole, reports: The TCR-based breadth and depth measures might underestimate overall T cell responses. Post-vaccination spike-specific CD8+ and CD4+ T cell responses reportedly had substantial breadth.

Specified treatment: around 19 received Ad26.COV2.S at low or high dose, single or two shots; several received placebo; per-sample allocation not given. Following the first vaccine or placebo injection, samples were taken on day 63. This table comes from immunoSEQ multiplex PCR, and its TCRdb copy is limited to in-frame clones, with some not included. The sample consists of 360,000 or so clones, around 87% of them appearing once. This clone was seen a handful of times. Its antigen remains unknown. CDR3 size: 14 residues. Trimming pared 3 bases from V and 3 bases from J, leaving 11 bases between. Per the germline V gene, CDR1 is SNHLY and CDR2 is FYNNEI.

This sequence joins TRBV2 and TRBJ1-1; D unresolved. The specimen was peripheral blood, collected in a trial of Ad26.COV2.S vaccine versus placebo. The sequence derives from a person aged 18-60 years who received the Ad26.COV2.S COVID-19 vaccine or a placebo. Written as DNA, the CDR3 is TGTGCCAGCAGTGACCCTGGAAGGGACACTGAAGCTTTCTTT. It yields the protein CASSDPGRDTEAFF.